The 14 T cell receptor beta chains in this list originate from one sample, sequenced in a study of graft-versus-host responses after intestinal transplantation. Sequencing used immunoSEQ multiplex PCR; TCRdb keeps in-frame clones, though not all of them. The sample consists of some 70,000 clones, 80% to 95% of them appearing once. The specimen was bone marrow, collected 700 to 850 days after intestinal transplantation. The receptors derive from a human patient who received an intestinal transplant, so some T cells may come from the graft donor.

This clone was seen only once. This sequence joins TRBV13 and TRBJ2-7, with D perhaps being TRBD1 or TRBD2 (5 bases each). The CDR3 spans 14 residues. V dropped 3 bases and J dropped 5 bases, with 14 bases sitting between them. CDR1 PRHDT and CDR2 FYEKMQ come from the germline V gene (reference sequence). DNA for the CDR3: TGTGCCAGCAGCTTGTTTTCGGGGACGGACGAGCAGTACTTC. The encoded protein is CASSLFSGTDEQYF.

The gene calls are TRBV5-5 and TRBJ1-2; weak D call: TRBD1 (6 bases). With 1 base removed from V and 8 bases from J, the gap between germline ends came to 18 bases. This CDR3 has 15 residues. Germline values: CDR1 SGHKS, CDR2 YYEKEE (reference sequence). CDR3 coding DNA: TGTGCCAGCAGCTTGATCACAGGGAAGGTGGACGGCTACACCTTC. This encodes CASSLITGKVDGYTF.

The chain is built from TRBV5-6 and TRBJ1-2; a possible D gene is TRBD1 (5 bases). Per germline, CDR1 SGHDT and CDR2 YYEEEE. This CDR3 is 15 amino acids long. The V end lost 4 bases, the J end lost 7 bases, and 20 bases lay between the germline ends. DNA for the CDR3: TGTGCCAGCAGCCCACCCCTCTGGGGGTACGGTGGCTACACCTTC. Its translation is CASSPPLWGYGGYTF. Based on the CDR3 plus reference TRBV5-6 and TRBJ1-2, the full variable domain is DAGVTQSPTHLIKTRGQQVTLRCSPKSGHDTVSWYQQALGQGPQFIFQYYEEEERQRGNFPDRFSGHQFPNYSSELNVNALLLGDSALYLCASSPPLWGYGGYTFGSGTRLTVV.

The rearrangement uses TRBV5-1 and TRBJ2-5; no definite D call. Germline values: CDR1 SGHRS, CDR2 YFSETQ. Trimming stripped 0 bases from V and 1 base from J, with 4 bases between. The CDR3 runs 13 residues. The CDR3 DNA reads as TGCGCCAGCAGCTTGGGAACCCAAGAGACCCAGTACTTC. It yields the protein CASSLGTQETQYF.

The rearrangement joins TRBV29-1 to TRBJ2-5; D may be TRBD2 (6 bases). The last part of the DNA fits TRBJ2-7 better; the J call may be wrong. The germline V gene has CDR1 SQVTM and CDR2 ANQGSEA. This CDR3 contains 11 residues. CDR3 DNA: TGCAGCGCCGTGGGGGGCTACGAGCAGTACTTC. This translates into CSAVGGYEQYF.

In DNA form, the CDR3 reads TGCAGCGTTTTCCCCCCAGAGGGCACAGATACGCAGTATTTT. Its translation is CSVFPPEGTDTQYF. This chain connects TRBV29-1 to TRBJ2-3; D not resolved. Germline V gives CDR1 SQVTM, CDR2 ANQGSEA. The V and J ends lost 5 bases and 1 base respectively, with 13 bases between them. CDR3 length: 14 residues.

The chain is built from TRBV19 and TRBJ2-7, with D possibly being TRBD2 (6 bases). Looked up from germline, CDR1 is LNHDA and CDR2 is SQIVND (reference sequence). This CDR3 contains 15 residues. The V end was cut by 6 bases, the J end by 4 bases, with 19 bases between. The CDR3 sequence is CASRPGTHTGYEQYF. CDR3 sequence (DNA): TGTGCCAGTAGACCCGGGACTCACACCGGATACGAGCAGTACTTC.

The rearrangement uses TRBV5-1 and TRBJ2-3; D might be TRBD1 (6 bases). Germline values: CDR1 SGHRS, CDR2 YFSETQ. The CDR3 is 15 amino acids. The V gene lost 4 bases and the J gene lost 1 base, with 13 bases spanning the gap. CDR3 DNA: TGCGCCAGCAGCGCACAGGGTTTCGGCACAGATACGCAGTATTTT. Amino acids: CASSAQGFGTDTQYF.

This rearrangement joins TRBV11-2 to TRBJ1-2; no clear D. V shed 5 bases and J shed 0 bases, with 19 bases lying between them. Per germline, CDR1 SGHAT and CDR2 FQNNGV. This CDR3 region has 17 residues. CDR3 nucleotide sequence: TGTGCCAGCAGCCCGGCCAACCTTTACATGACTAACTATGGCTACACCTTC. Its translation is CASSPANLYMTNYGYTF.

The rearrangement joins TRBV6-1 to TRBJ2-1; D gene unclear. The germline CDR1 and CDR2 sequences are MNHNS and SASEGT. Trimming took 3 bases from V and 2 from J, leaving 17 bases between them. This CDR3 comprises 17 residues. Here the CDR3 DNA reads TGTGCCAGCAGTGACATTCATGGGGTTACAGCCTACAATGAGCAGTTCTTC. Encoded protein: CASSDIHGVTAYNEQFF.

This chain connects TRBV5-1 to TRBJ2-7; possible D gene TRBD1, 5 bases. The CDR3 is 13 amino acids. The V end lost 2 bases, the J end lost 1 base, and 7 bases lay between the germline ends. Per the germline V gene, CDR1 is SGHRS and CDR2 is YFSETQ. The CDR3 loop is CASSFTGSYEQYF. The CDR3 DNA sequence: TGCGCCAGCAGCTTTACAGGTTCCTACGAGCAGTACTTC. The full variable domain, its missing parts supplied by reference TRBV5-1 and TRBJ2-7, is KAGVTQTPRYLIKTRGQQVTLSCSPISGHRSVSWYQQTPGQGLQFLFEYFSETQRNKGNFPGRFSGRQFSNSRSEMNVSTLELGDSALYLCASSFTGSYEQYFGPGTRLTVT.

The chain is built from TRBV4-1 and TRBJ1-2; TRBD1 matches 9 bases. This CDR3 has 17 residues. Germline V gene lookup returns CDR1 MGHRA and CDR2 YSYEKL. J gave up 8 bases and V 1 base, and 14 bases lay outside the gene matches. CDR3 amino acids: CASSQAPLNRGLKGYTF. The CDR3 DNA reads as TGCGCCAGCAGCCAAGCGCCCCTCAACAGGGGGCTCAAGGGCTACACCTTC.

This clone came up once. This rearrangement joins TRBV7-9 to TRBJ1-1; the match to TRBD1 covers 7 bases. The germline V gene encodes CDR1 SEHNR and CDR2 FQNEAQ (reference sequence). This CDR3 is built from 13 residues. With 1 base clipped from V and 8 bases from J, the junction kept 4 bases outside the gene matches. CDR3 amino acids: CASSLGQGGEAFF. The CDR3 DNA follows: TGTGCCAGCAGCTTAGGACAGGGAGGGGAAGCTTTCTTT.

The chain uses TRBV2 and TRBJ1-6, with TRBD1 as a possible D gene (6 bases). Looked up from germline, CDR1 is SNHLY and CDR2 is FYNNEI. Trimming removed 3 bases at V and 5 bases at J, with 14 bases between. CDR3 length: 16 residues. DNA for the CDR3: TGTGCCAGCAGTGACACTTGGGACATCAATAATTCACCCCTCCACTTT. This gives the protein CASSDTWDINNSPLHF.